Given below is one T cell receptor (beta chain) in context. Its target is not known. Clones were read by immunoSEQ multiplex PCR, and TCRdb kept only the in-frame ones, dropping some. The data contain some 68,000 clones, approximately 70% of them singletons. The data derive from a study of vaccination effects on CD4 cells after COVID-19. Study-level information: Participants were given two doses of BNT162b2 or mRNA-1273 vaccine. Study-level points and caveats: There were few convalescent patients in the study and no early post-infection timepoints.

V lost 2 bases and J 2 bases, leaving 14 bases between the germline ends. Germline assignment: CDR1 WNHNN and CDR2 SYGVQD (reference sequence). The CDR3 length is 16 residues. ViraFEST used viral peptide pools to expand antigen-specific CD4+ T cells before sequencing. Upon completion of 10 to 11 days in culture, CD4+ T cells were isolated. The healthy vaccine recipients, who had no prior SARS-CoV-2 infection, showed negative nucleocapsid antibodies. Researchers swapped half the medium for IL-2 medium on both days 3 and 7. This TCR derives from a human donor who received a COVID-19 vaccine. V is TRBV10-1 and J is TRBJ2-3; tentatively, D is TRBD2 (6 bases). The sequencing used CD4+ T cells from PBMCs cultured with HCoV-OC43 spike peptides, collected before COVID-19 vaccination. Sample subset: HCoV-OC43 spike overlapping peptide pool stimulation. The CDR3 is CASSENFGRPTDTQYF. The CDR3, as DNA: TGCGCCAGCAGTGAGAACTTCGGGAGACCCACAGATACGCAGTATTTT.